These 16 T cell receptor beta chains were all obtained from the same sample, sequenced in a study of shared clonotypes between healthy human individuals. TCRdb's copy holds only in-frame clones and misses some; the assay was immunoSEQ multiplex PCR. The sample includes fewer than 650,000 clones, over 60% seen only once; the top ten take approximately 12%. Material: PBMCs. The receptor source for this set is a woman between 35 and 50 years old in good health. Some clones in this sample may be carry-over from other donors' samples.

The chain is built from TRBV11-2 and TRBJ2-1; 9 bases map to TRBD2. V was clipped by 5 bases and J by 8 bases; unmatched bases: 13. The CDR3 covers 16 residues. CDR1 and CDR2 (germline): SGHAT, FQNNGV. CDR3 nucleotides: TGTGCCAGCAGCCCACGTGGGCTAGCGGGAAACTATGAGCAGTTCTTC. It encodes CASSPRGLAGNYEQFF.

This rearrangement joins TRBV6-5 to TRBJ2-7; possible D gene TRBD1, 6 bases. The CDR3 runs to 13 residues. V lost 7 bases and J 0 bases, leaving 10 bases between the germline ends. From germline, CDR1 is MNHEY and CDR2 SVGAGI. The chain's CDR3 is CASTKQGSYEQYF. The CDR3 region has the DNA TGTGCCAGCACCAAACAGGGCTCCTACGAGCAGTACTTC.

The gene calls are TRBV2 and TRBJ1-5, with TRBD1 identical over 8 bases. Trimming at V came to 7 bases and at J to 7 bases, leaving 3 bases not matched to a gene. Germline lookup yields CDR1 SNHLY and CDR2 FYNNEI. This CDR3 contains 12 residues. CDR3 bases: TGTGCCAGCAACACAGGGGGGCAGCCCCAGCATTTT. Encoded protein: CASNTGGQPQHF.

The chain couples TRBV4-3 to TRBJ1-1; D gene uncertain. The germline CDR1 and CDR2 sequences are LGHNA and YSLEER. CDR3 length: 15 amino acids. V was cut by 0 bases and J by 1 base, with 9 bases left in between. CDR3 residues: CASSQDWTTNTEAFF. The CDR3 DNA is TGCGCCAGCAGCCAAGATTGGACGACGAACACTGAAGCTTTCTTT.

The V call is TRBV20-1, the J call TRBJ2-1; D is ambiguous. The CDR3 totals 11 residues. The germline V and J ends were trimmed by 6 bases and 6 bases, with 9 bases remaining between them. Germline V gives CDR1 DFQATT, CDR2 SNEGSKA (reference sequence). The CDR3: CSASLGNEQFF. The CDR3 nucleotides are TGCAGTGCCTCCCTAGGCAATGAGCAGTTCTTC.

A few counts support this clone. The chain uses TRBV27 and TRBJ2-3, with 7 bases aligning to TRBD2. V dropped 3 bases and J dropped 1; count of bases not matched to a gene: 7. The germline gives CDR1 MNHEY, CDR2 SMNVEV (reference sequence). This CDR3 contains 16 residues. The CDR3 spells CASSFGGRSGTDTQYF. CDR3 in DNA: TGTGCCAGCAGTTTCGGGGGGAGGAGTGGCACAGATACGCAGTATTTT.

This clone has just one count. The chain combines TRBV27 with TRBJ2-7; tentatively, D is TRBD1 (5 bases). There are 15 residues in the CDR3. Trimming removed 6 bases at V and 0 bases at J, with 15 bases between. In germline, CDR1 is MNHEY, CDR2 SMNVEV (reference sequence). CDR3 amino acids: CASSWGMRSSYEQYF. The CDR3 coding sequence is TGTGCCAGCAGCTGGGGCATGAGGAGCTCCTACGAGCAGTACTTC.

The chain couples TRBV9 to TRBJ2-2; tentatively, D is TRBD2 (6 bases). V lost 2 bases, J lost 1 base, and 15 bases lay in between. Germline CDR1 reads SGDLS; CDR2 reads YYNGEE. This CDR3 spans 17 amino acids. The DNA of the CDR3 is TGTGCCAGCAGCGTTTCTAAATGGGGGGAGAACACCGGGGAGCTGTTTTTT. Translation gives CASSVSKWGENTGELFF.

The V gene is TRBV27, the J gene TRBJ1-2; 11 bases are shared with TRBD1. Losses at the gene ends were 4 bases for V and 4 bases for J; bases not matched to a gene: 5. The CDR3 sequence is 15 residues long. CDR1 MNHEY and CDR2 SMNVEV come from the germline V gene (reference sequence). CDR3 loop: CASSYGQGAGYGYTF. DNA for the CDR3: TGTGCCAGCAGTTATGGACAGGGGGCAGGCTATGGCTACACCTTC.

DNA for the CDR3: TGTGCCAGCAGTGAAGACAGGGGAGGAGAGACCCAGTACTTC. Its translation: CASSEDRGGETQYF. This sequence joins TRBV2 and TRBJ2-5; D is possibly TRBD1 (7 bases). V was pared by 1 base and J by 4 bases, with 10 bases between. The CDR3 covers 14 residues. Germline values: CDR1 SNHLY, CDR2 FYNNEI.

Concerning this clone: This may come from a read error, since a much larger clone is one base off. J is TRBJ2-3 and V is TRBV25-1; D is tentatively TRBD1 or TRBD2 (5 bases each). Germline V gene lookup returns CDR1 MGHDK and CDR2 SYGVNS. The CDR3 runs 13 residues. V was pared by 5 bases and J by 0 bases, with 6 bases between. CDR3 nucleotides: TGTGCCAGCAGTAGGGACAGCACAGATACGCAGTATTTT. Its protein product is CASSRDSTDTQYF.

The CDR3 DNA reads TGTGCCAGCAGCACCTTCTACGAGCAGTACTTC. Translation: CASSTFYEQYF. This chain connects TRBV13 to TRBJ2-7; D uncertain. The CDR3 totals 11 residues. The ends were cut back, 5 bases at V and 3 bases at J, with 5 bases in the middle. CDR1 PRHDT and CDR2 FYEKMQ come from the germline V gene (reference sequence).

This clone has just a few counts. The V and J genes are TRBV28 and TRBJ2-5, with D hard to call. Germline V lookup: CDR1 MDHEN, CDR2 SYDVKM. CDR3 length equals 11 residues. The V gene lost 4 bases and the J gene lost 11 bases, with 11 bases spanning the gap. CDR3 region: CASSSPEKQYF. The CDR3 nucleotides read TGTGCCAGCAGTTCCCCCGAGAAGCAGTACTTC.

The V call is TRBV4-2, the J call TRBJ1-3; D is possibly TRBD1 (6 bases). CDR1 and CDR2 (germline): LGHNA, YNFKEQ. Trimming removed 0 bases at V and 3 bases at J, with 9 bases between. The CDR3 extends over 15 amino acids. CDR3 nucleotide sequence: TGTGCCAGCAGCCAAGATGAGGGGGTTGGAAACACCATATATTTT. Translation gives CASSQDEGVGNTIYF.

V gene TRBV28 combines with J gene TRBJ1-2, with TRBD1 identical over 7 bases. V shed 4 bases and J 4 bases; nucleotides not matched to a gene: 9. CDR1 MDHEN and CDR2 SYDVKM come from the germline V gene. This CDR3 contains 15 residues. CDR3 sequence (DNA): TGTGCCAGCAGTTCCACGGGGACAGCCCCCTATGGCTACACCTTC. Translated, it gives CASSSTGTAPYGYTF.

The count of this clone is one. The chain carries TRBV7-2 and TRBJ2-7, with D uncertain. Trimming took 4 bases from V and 7 from J, leaving 11 bases between them. The CDR3 spans 12 residues. CDR1 is SGHTA, CDR2 FQGNSA, per germline. This chain's CDR3 is CASSWVDREQYF. The CDR3 DNA is TGTGCCAGCAGCTGGGTAGATCGAGAGCAGTACTTC.